This T cell receptor (beta chain) was captured in a study of siplizumab effects on memory and regulatory T cells (dated by TCRdb to the late 2010s). In the study overall: The study looked at the effect of siplizumab, an anti-CD2 antibody, on alloreactive T-cell subsets in allogeneic mixed lymphocyte reactions made from human PBMCs. Broader findings and caveats from the paper: About 75-95% of proliferating CD4+ or CD8+ clones could not be given a naive or memory phenotype. Compared with memory T cells, unstimulated naive T cells appeared more diverse, and naive cells seemed to make a substantial contribution to the alloresponse. Among mappable alloreactive CD4+ clones, an average Treg-derived fraction of roughly 70% was observed with siplizumab, compared with roughly 25% in control reactions. Because sequences below about 10^-5 frequency were poorly captured, only a minor fraction of alloreactive clones could be mapped to unstimulated subsets. Whether proliferating Tregs from siplizumab cultures were suppressive was not functionally confirmed. The cumulative frequency of alloreactive sequences that could be traced back to unstimulated CD4+ memory T cells was significantly reduced by siplizumab.

Comments on this clone: No cognate antigen has been identified for it. No base quality information exists; no much larger clone differs at one position.

TCRbeta CDR3 sequencing was performed on sorted unstimulated T cells and on proliferating T cells recovered from mixed lymphocyte reactions. Fresh whole blood from some ten HLA-typed healthy donors was used as the source from which PBMCs were isolated. The library was built by means of the immunoSEQ multiplex PCR assay. About 10^5 TCR templates per sample were assayed by the deep sequencing platform. Genomic DNA extracted from sorted T cells was used for TCRbeta CDR3 sequencing. Under the source paper's analysis protocol: The R programming language was used for the clonal analysis of the TCRbeta CDR3 data. Alloreactive CD4+ and CD8+ clones were identified by comparing unstimulated samples to CFSE-low samples taken after the reaction. Regulatory or non-regulatory origin was assigned to alloreactive CD4+ clones by matching of sequences to sorted unstimulated Treg and non-Treg repertoires. What TCRdb holds here is the immuneACCESS table cut down to in-frame rearrangements. Part of the clones is not present; checked against another copy, under half of the missing clones reflect an unresolved V gene, and the others are unexplained. V, J and clone size derive from that table, while D and trimming were established from the DNA sequence. The sample table holds tens of thousands of clones, of which just over 90% were seen once. The top ten hold about 5% of the sample.

The TCR comes from a human donor in good health. The sequenced material came from CD8+ T cells sorted from blood.

The CDR3: CASSSTLIRDPKETQYF. Here is the DNA: TGCGCCAGCAGCTCTACACTAATCAGAGACCCGAAAGAGACCCAGTACTTC. Recombination connected TRBV5-1 to TRBJ2-5, with the D gene too uncertain to name. The CDR3 measures 17 amino acids from cysteine to phenylalanine. Of the read, only the CDR3 DNA is kept; its 51 bases are in frame from base 1. A distance of 21 bases separates the germline ends of V and J, which lose 3 bases and 3 bases respectively. CDR1 and CDR2, looked up from the germline V gene, are SGHRS and YFSETQ. Joined to the reference TRBV5-1 and TRBJ2-5 proteins, this CDR3 gives the full variable domain: KAGVTQTPRYLIKTRGQQVTLSCSPISGHRSVSWYQQTPGQGLQFLFEYFSETQRNKGNFPGRFSGRQFSNSRSEMNVSTLELGDSALYLCASSSTLIRDPKETQYFGPGTRLLVL.